Below are 22 T cell receptor beta chains sequenced from a single sample in a study of T cell clonality in common variable immunodeficiency. The method was immunoSEQ multiplex PCR; TCRdb's version includes in-frame clones alone and lacks a portion of them. The sample presents tens of thousands of clones, none singletons. The material sequenced was peripheral blood mononuclear cells. The receptors were sampled from a person aged 18 to 75 in good health.

Many counts were recorded for this clone. The CDR3 goes on 3 residues after the read ends, and that part is filled in from the germline J gene. V and J are TRBV20-1 and TRBJ1-1; D ambiguous. This CDR3 has 13 amino acids. Germline V gene lookup returns CDR1 DFQATT and CDR2 SNEGSKA (reference sequence). The V and J ends lost 4 bases and 0 bases respectively, with 9 bases between them. The CDR3 DNA, read in part, is TGCAGTGCTATGAAGGGTTTGAACACTGAA. Amino acid sequence: CSAMKGLNTE. The full CDR3 protein is CSAMKGLNTEAFF.

This clone was picked up many times. From the germline J gene comes the end of the CDR3, since the read stops 3 residues before it. The chain employs TRBV6-1 and TRBJ2-6, with no clear D. The CDR3 spans 15 residues. Germline V gene lookup returns CDR1 MNHNS and CDR2 SASEGT. V gave up 2 bases and J gave up 1 base, with 6 bases separating them. The covered CDR3 bases are TGTGCCAGCAGTGAATTCGGTTCTGGGGCCAACGTC. Translating it yields CASSEFGSGANV. The complete CDR3 reads CASSEFGSGANVLTF.

This clone came up many times. CDR3 protein: CASSLFRDRGINSPLHF. The sequenced CDR3 bases are TGTGCCAGCAGTCTCTTCCGGGACAGGGGGATTAATTCACCC. J is TRBJ1-6 and V is TRBV28; 11 positions agree with TRBD1. The sequenced fragment ends 3 residues before the CDR3 boundary, so the rest is inferred from the germline J gene. J lost 6 bases, V lost 5 bases, and 9 bases had no gene match. The CDR3 sequence is 17 residues long. Per germline, CDR1 MDHEN and CDR2 SYDVKM.

This clone has more than one count but fewer than ten. The sequenced fragment ends 3 residues before the CDR3 boundary, so the rest is inferred from the germline J gene. V is TRBV5-8 and J is TRBJ1-2, with 7 bases aligning to TRBD1. CDR1 is SGHTS, CDR2 YDEGEE, per germline. This CDR3 region has 15 residues. The CDR3 here is CASSRDSGRSEGYTF. The sequenced CDR3 bases are TGTGCCAGCAGCCGGGACAGCGGTCGGAGTGAAGGC. The full variable domain, rest sourced from reference TRBV5-8 and TRBJ1-2, is EAGVTQSPTHLIKTRGQQATLRCSPISGHTSVYWYQQALGLGLQFLLWYDEGEERNRGNFPPRFSGRQFPNYSSELNVNALELEDSALYLCASSRDSGRSEGYTFGSGTRLTVV.

This clone was seen many times. With the read ending 3 residues before the CDR3 end, the germline J gene is used to fill in that end. The rearrangement joins TRBV30 to TRBJ2-5; a weak D match, TRBD1 (7 bases). The CDR3 has 14 residues. V was trimmed by 0 bases and J by 4 bases, leaving 12 bases between them. CDR1 and CDR2 (germline): GTSNPN, SVGIG (reference sequence). CDR3 region: CAWSVRRDRETQYF. The CDR3 bases that were read are TGTGCCTGGAGTGTACGGCGGGACAGAGAGACC.

This clone was detected many times. The read gets to within 3 residues of the CDR3 end, and the germline J gene fills in the rest. The chain uses TRBV14 and TRBJ2-2; 7 bases are a match to TRBD2. In germline, CDR1 is SGHDN, CDR2 FVKESK. The V and J ends lost 3 bases and 4 bases, in that order; junction bases with no gene match: 11. The CDR3 totals 17 residues. The covered CDR3 bases are TGTGCCAGCAGCCACCATCGGGGGAGGGGTAGCACCGGGGAG. Protein sequence: CASSHHRGRGSTGE. The complete CDR3 reads CASSHHRGRGSTGELFF.

The sample holds many counts of this clone. Read data end 3 residues before the CDR3 end; the end is taken from the germline J gene. The V gene is TRBV30, the J gene TRBJ1-1; D is unclear. The CDR3 loop spans 13 amino acids. Per the germline V gene, CDR1 is GTSNPN and CDR2 is SVGIG (reference sequence). V lost 7 bases, J lost 3 bases, and 15 bases lay in between. CDR3 DNA, as far as it was read: TGTGCCTTTCACTGGGCGAGGGACACTGAA. This gives the protein CAFHWARDTE. The complete CDR3 sequence is CAFHWARDTEAFF.

There are many counts of this clone. The sequenced fragment ends 3 residues before the CDR3 boundary, so the rest is inferred from the germline J gene. The chain carries TRBV28 and TRBJ2-7; TRBD2 is a possible D gene (6 bases). The CDR3 is 14 residues long. CDR1 and CDR2 (germline): MDHEN, SYDVKM. V lost 6 bases, J lost 0 bases, and 12 bases lay in between. The chain's CDR3 is CASRPSSASYEQYF. The covered CDR3 bases are TGTGCCAGCAGGCCATCTAGCGCCTCCTACGAG.

This clone was recorded many times. The CDR3 end lies 3 residues beyond the end of the read and is filled in from the germline J gene. The chain uses TRBV5-6 and TRBJ2-2; 8 nucleotides agree with TRBD2. Germline values: CDR1 SGHDT, CDR2 YYEEEE. This CDR3 contains 14 residues. The covered CDR3 bases are TGTGCCAGCAGCTGGCGGGGGGTTCGGTCACCG. This sequence encodes CASSWRGVRSP. The CDR3 in its entirety is CASSWRGVRSPLFF.

This clone appeared many times. The read ends 3 residues before the CDR3 terminus; that terminus is restored from the germline J gene. The V call is TRBV7-6, the J call TRBJ2-2; the D gene is possibly TRBD2 (7 bases). Trimming took off 10 bases at V and 7 bases at J, with 16 bases between the two ends. The CDR3 spans 13 residues. Germline assignment: CDR1 SGHVS and CDR2 FNYEAQ. CDR3 loop: CATVGGLGGELFF. The sequenced part of the CDR3 DNA is TGTGCCACAGTCGGGGGGCTGGGCGGGGAG.

This clone occurred many times. The read comes to an end 3 residues before the CDR3 does, leaving the germline J gene to fill in the end. The J gene is TRBJ1-4, the V gene TRBV2, with D perhaps matching TRBD1 (6 bases). Looked up from germline, CDR1 is SNHLY and CDR2 is FYNNEI. This CDR3 comprises 14 residues. V was clipped by 5 bases and J by 5 bases, with 12 bases between them. The part of the CDR3 DNA that was read is TGTGCCAGCAGTCGGACAGAAAGGAATGAAAAA. The encoded protein is CASSRTERNEK. The entire CDR3 reads CASSRTERNEKLFF.

This clone appeared many times. The read ends 3 residues before the CDR3 terminus; that terminus is restored from the germline J gene. V and J are TRBV11-3 and TRBJ2-1, with TRBD2 matching over 7 bases. J lost 8 bases, V lost 5 bases, and 9 bases had no gene match. This CDR3 is built from 14 residues. Germline V lookup: CDR1 SGHNT, CDR2 YENEEA. Partial CDR3 DNA: TGTGCCAGCAGCCTAGGGACTACGGATGATGAG. Protein sequence: CASSLGTTDDE. From start to end, the CDR3 is CASSLGTTDDEQFF. The variable domain in full, with the rest retrieved from reference TRBV11-3 and TRBJ2-1, is EAGVVQSPRYKIIEKKQPVAFWCNPISGHNTLYWYLQNLGQGPELLIRYENEEAVDDSQLPKDRFSAERLKGVDSTLKIQPAELGDSAVYLCASSLGTTDDEQFFGPGTRLTVL.

This clone was detected many times. The CDR3 end is not reached by the read, which stops 3 residues before it; the germline J gene fills it in. The chain combines TRBV7-7 with TRBJ2-1; perhaps TRBD2 as D (6 bases). The CDR3 totals 15 residues. The ends were cut back, 3 bases at V and 7 bases at J, with 16 bases in the middle. The germline V gene encodes CDR1 SSHAT and CDR2 FNYEAQ (reference sequence). The CDR3: CASSFRLDPWNEQFF. The sequenced part of the CDR3 DNA is TGTGCCAGCAGCTTCCGACTAGATCCTTGGAATGAG. The variable domain in full, completed from reference TRBV7-7 and TRBJ2-1, reads GAGVSQSPRYKVTKRGQDVTLRCDPISSHATLYWYQQALGQGPEFLTYFNYEAQPDKSGLPSDRFSAERPEGSISTLTIQRTEQRDSAMYRCASSFRLDPWNEQFFGPGTRLTVL.

This clone was detected ten times or more. The CDR3 end lies 3 residues beyond the end of the read and is filled in from the germline J gene. The chain uses TRBV19 and TRBJ2-2; 7 nucleotides align to TRBD1. This CDR3 has 16 residues. CDR1 and CDR2 from the germline V gene are LNHDA and SQIVND (reference sequence). V lost 3 bases to trimming and J lost 1 base; unmatched junction nucleotides: 5. CDR3 sequence: CASSIRTGGNTGELFF. Incomplete CDR3 DNA: TGTGCCAGTAGTATTAGGACAGGCGGGAACACCGGGGAG.

This clone was seen ten or more times. CDR3 DNA (partial): TGTGCCAGCAGCACAGAGGAGGAGACC. This encodes CASSTEEET. The entire CDR3 protein is CASSTEEETQYF. The chain uses TRBV7-2 and TRBJ2-5; no clear D. The read ends 3 residues shy of where the CDR3 ends; the end is completed using the germline J gene. Trimming removed 5 bases at V and 5 bases at J, with 9 bases between. The germline V gene has CDR1 SGHTA and CDR2 FQGNSA. CDR3 length: 12 residues.

This clone was picked up many times. The CDR3 loop is CASSGALADYNEQFF. Incomplete CDR3 DNA: TGTGCCAGCAGTGGCGCCCTAGCGGACTACAATGAG. The chain carries TRBV6-1 and TRBJ2-1; 7 positions agree with TRBD2. The sequenced fragment ends 3 residues before the CDR3 boundary, so the rest is inferred from the germline J gene. With V trimmed by 4 bases and J by 3 bases, 6 bases remained unmatched. Germline assignment: CDR1 MNHNS and CDR2 SASEGT. The CDR3 totals 15 residues.

This clone was recorded at least ten times. The read finishes 3 residues shy of the CDR3 end, and the germline J gene is used to complete it. The genes are TRBV6-2 or TRBV6-3 and TRBJ1-1, with D unclear. Germline CDR1 and CDR2: MNHEY and SVGEGT. Trimming pared 5 bases from V and 5 bases from J, leaving 15 bases between. There are 14 residues in the CDR3. CDR3 loop: CASSAVTQTTEAFF. The sequenced part of the CDR3 DNA is TGTGCCAGCAGTGCGGTCACGCAGACGACTGAA.

This clone was seen ten or more times. The missing CDR3 end, 3 residues past where the read stops, is filled in from the germline J gene. The V gene is TRBV18, the J gene TRBJ2-7, with a tentative D call TRBD1 (6 bases). The V and J ends lost 0 bases and 6 bases respectively, with 9 bases between them. Germline CDR1 is KGHSH and CDR2 is LQKENI. This CDR3 contains 13 residues. This chain's CDR3 is CASSPPTGTEQYF. The sequenced part of the CDR3 DNA is TGTGCCAGCTCACCACCTACAGGGACCGAG. Full variable domain (missing parts from reference TRBV18 and TRBJ2-7): NAGVMQNPRHLVRRRGQEARLRCSPMKGHSHVYWYRQLPEEGLKFMVYLQKENIIDESGMPKERFSAEFPKEGPSILRIQQVVRGDSAAYFCASSPPTGTEQYFGPGTRLTVT.

In its sample, this clone was seen many times. The read finishes 3 residues shy of the CDR3 end, and the germline J gene is used to complete it. The V gene is TRBV19, the J gene TRBJ2-7, with 11 nucleotides matching TRBD1. Trimming took 5 bases from V and 4 from J; bases not matched to a gene: 7. The CDR3 loop spans 15 amino acids. In germline, CDR1 is LNHDA, CDR2 SQIVND (reference sequence). CDR3 in amino acids: CASSRSGTGGYEQYF. The sequenced CDR3 bases are TGTGCCAGTAGTCGTTCGGGGACAGGGGGATACGAG.

This clone was detected many times. The sequenced fragment ends 3 residues before the CDR3 boundary, so the rest is inferred from the germline J gene. The chain uses TRBV5-1 and TRBJ2-1; maybe TRBD2 (9 bases). The CDR3 has 17 residues. V gave up 7 bases and J gave up 5 bases, with 25 bases separating them. CDR1 SGHRS and CDR2 YFSETQ come from the germline V gene. CDR3 in amino acids: CASESYRGASGDNEQFF. The part of the CDR3 DNA that was read is TGCGCCAGCGAGTCGTACAGGGGGGCTAGCGGGGACAATGAG.

This clone came up many times. The CDR3 extends 3 residues past the end of the read, so its final part is completed from the germline J gene. The chain combines TRBV20-1 with TRBJ1-6; no clear D. The CDR3 totals 14 residues. Trimming stripped 4 bases from V and 5 bases from J, with 12 bases between. Germline CDR1 is DFQATT and CDR2 is SNEGSKA (reference sequence). The CDR3 DNA, read in part, is TGCAGTGCTACGGCAGCTGGGCATAATTCACCC. Amino acids: CSATAAGHNSP. The whole CDR3 reads CSATAAGHNSPLHF.

Turning to this clone: Read coverage stops 3 residues before the CDR3 terminus; the germline J gene supplies the remainder. V and J are TRBV5-8 and TRBJ1-5; weak D call: TRBD1 (5 bases). The germline gives CDR1 SGHTS, CDR2 YDEGEE. V lost 1 base and J lost 5, with 13 bases in between. This CDR3 has 15 amino acids. CDR3 region: CASSLRGAEHQPQHF. CDR3 DNA, as far as it was read: TGTGCCAGCAGCTTGCGAGGGGCAGAACATCAGCCC.